Listed here are 7 T cell receptor beta chains from one sample, sequenced in a study of blood T cell repertoires in COVID-19. The table came from immunoSEQ multiplex PCR; TCRdb's copy has only in-frame clones and leaves some out. This repertoire shows approximately 110,000 clones, approximately 80% found once; its top ten account for roughly 8.1%. Sequenced material: peripheral blood. These receptors were taken from a woman aged 35 to 49 with acute or convalescent COVID-19.

A single count supports this clone. This chain uses TRBV15 with TRBJ2-3; weak D call: TRBD2 (5 bases). The V gene's germline CDR1 is LNHNV and CDR2 YYDKDF (reference sequence). With 5 bases removed from V and 4 bases from J, the gap between germline ends came to 16 bases. CDR3 length: 15 amino acids. CDR3 residues: CATSPSVGSADTQYF. In DNA, the CDR3 is TGTGCCACCAGCCCCTCGGTGGGGAGCGCAGATACGCAGTATTTT.

The V gene is TRBV10-3, the J gene TRBJ2-1, with 9 nucleotides matching TRBD2. The germline V gene has CDR1 ENHRY and CDR2 SYGVKD. V shed 2 bases and J 8 bases; nucleotides not matched to a gene: 16. The CDR3 length is 18 residues. CDR3 DNA sequence: TGTGCCATCAGTGAGCCCGCTGGGCTAGCGGGGAGCGTCGATGAGCAGTTCTTC. Its protein is CAISEPAGLAGSVDEQFF.

The gene calls are TRBV11-3 and TRBJ2-2, with 7 bases matching TRBD2. CDR3 size: 16 residues. The junction had 3 bases not matched to a gene; V was cut back by 1 base and J by 1 base. Germline lookup yields CDR1 SGHNT and CDR2 YENEEA. This CDR3 reads CASSLVSGKNTGELFF. The CDR3, as DNA: TGTGCCAGCAGCTTAGTGAGCGGGAAGAACACCGGGGAGCTGTTTTTT.

The chain combines TRBV10-3 with TRBJ2-2; 10 bases match TRBD1. The germline V gene encodes CDR1 ENHRY and CDR2 SYGVKD. This CDR3 is 16 amino acids long. J lost 0 bases, V lost 6 bases, and 4 bases had no gene match. The CDR3 reads CAISSGTGANTGELFF. The CDR3 bases are TGTGCCATCAGCTCCGGGACAGGGGCGAACACCGGGGAGCTGTTTTTT.

The rearrangement links TRBV25-1 to TRBJ1-1, with 8 bases aligning to TRBD1. CDR1 is MGHDK, CDR2 SYGVNS, per germline. V shed 3 bases and J 3 bases; nucleotides not matched to a gene: 6. The CDR3 consists of 15 residues. CDR3 coding DNA: TGTGCCAGCAGTGAGACAGGGGCCGGCTACACTGAAGCTTTCTTT. This translates into CASSETGAGYTEAFF.

The chain uses TRBV5-1 and TRBJ1-1; TRBD1 aligns across 12 bases. V shed 1 base and J 4 bases; nucleotides not matched to a gene: 5. The V gene's germline CDR1 is SGHRS and CDR2 YFSETQ. CDR3 length equals 16 residues. The CDR3 loop reads CASSLRDRGLSTEAFF. The CDR3 bases are TGCGCCAGCAGCTTGCGGGACAGGGGGCTGAGCACTGAAGCTTTCTTT.

This rearrangement joins TRBV3-1 (or the pseudogene TRBV3-2) to TRBJ1-4; 7 bases align to TRBD1. The germline CDR1 and CDR2 sequences are LGHDT and YNNKEL (reference sequence). The CDR3 runs to 14 residues. The V and J ends lost 4 bases and 8 bases, in that order; junction bases with no gene match: 7. CDR3 sequence reads: CASSLRAGGEKLFF. The DNA for the CDR3 is TGTGCCAGCAGCCTTCGCGCAGGGGGGGAAAAACTGTTTTTT.